A single sample is the source of the 28 T cell receptor beta chains below, sequenced in a study of T cells in Graves' hyperthyroidism and ophthalmopathy. Using RNA transcripts as the source, TCR beta CDR3 regions were amplified. Initially, a first-round RT-PCR of the TCR CDR3 employed the HTBI primer set. In TCRdb, the multiplex PCR reads were re-called with MiXCR into one record per CDR3 protein. Here the sample spans 690,000 or so distinct CDR3 sequences, around 19% being singletons. Specimen: blood. The receptors shown here come from a woman between 45 and 60 years old with Graves' hyperthyroidism that later progressed to Graves' ophthalmopathy.

The J gene is TRBJ2-7, the V gene TRBV4-1, with a tentative D call TRBD1 (6 bases). CDR3 length equals 14 residues. The germline V gene has CDR1 MGHRA and CDR2 YSYEKL. Trimming stripped 2 bases from V and 5 bases from J, with 13 bases between. The CDR3 DNA sequence: TGCGCCAGCAGCCAATCTCAGGGGACCCACGAGCAGTACTTC. Protein product: CASSQSQGTHEQYF.

The sample holds a few counts of this clonotype. The chain carries TRBV6-1 and TRBJ1-6, with TRBD1 as a possible D gene (6 bases). Germline V lookup: CDR1 MNHNS, CDR2 SASEGT. CDR3 length: 15 amino acids. With 8 bases removed from V and 5 bases from J, the gap between germline ends came to 16 bases. The CDR3: CASVRGALDNSPLHF. In DNA, the CDR3 is TGTGCCAGCGTCCGGGGGGCATTAGATAATTCACCCCTCCACTTT.

This chain joins TRBV7-2 and TRBJ1-2, with 9 bases that match TRBD1. The CDR3 covers 17 residues. After removal of 2 bases from V and 3 bases from J, the junction contained 10 bases not matched to a gene. Germline V gene lookup returns CDR1 SGHTA and CDR2 FQGNSA. This CDR3 reads CASSLFPRQGGDYGYTF. The CDR3 bases are TGTGCCAGCAGCTTATTCCCGCGACAGGGGGGGGACTATGGCTACACCTTC.

This clonotype was found a few times. The rearrangement joins TRBV29-1 to TRBJ2-2; the match to TRBD1 covers 8 bases. This CDR3 is built from 14 residues. Germline values: CDR1 SQVTM, CDR2 ANQGSEA. V shed 3 bases and J 5 bases; nucleotides not matched to a gene: 5. In nucleotides, the CDR3 is TGCAGCGTTGAGACGACAGGGGCAACCGGGGAGCTGTTTTTT. Translating gives CSVETTGATGELFF.

The chain uses TRBV5-6 and TRBJ2-2; D remains ambiguous. Trimming removed 2 bases from V and 0 bases from J, with 8 bases in between. Germline values: CDR1 SGHDT, CDR2 YYEEEE. This CDR3 is built from 15 residues. The CDR3 region has the DNA TGTGCCAGCAGCTTTATGTACTCGAACACCGGGGAGCTGTTTTTT. It encodes CASSFMYSNTGELFF.

This clonotype came up a few times. This chain joins TRBV20-1 and TRBJ2-3; D is unclear. V gave up 3 bases and J gave up 0 bases, with 7 bases separating them. The germline V gene encodes CDR1 DFQATT and CDR2 SNEGSKA (reference sequence). The CDR3 extends over 13 amino acids. CDR3 DNA sequence: TGCAGTGCTAGCGGGTCTAGCACAGATACGCAGTATTTT. Protein product: CSASGSSTDTQYF.

This chain joins TRBV7-9 and TRBJ1-1, with D possibly being TRBD1 (6 bases). The V and J ends lost 3 bases and 11 bases respectively, with 16 bases between them. CDR1 SEHNR and CDR2 FQNEAQ come from the germline V gene (reference sequence). The CDR3 is 13 residues long. The CDR3 DNA sequence: TGTGCCAGCAGCTTTAAAGGGGGGGCGGGTGCTTTCTTT. It is translated as CASSFKGGAGAFF.

This clonotype was seen repeatedly, ten times or more. CDR3 nucleotides: TGTGCCAGCAGCTGGGAGGGACAGGTAGAAGATACGCAGTATTTT. Protein: CASSWEGQVEDTQYF. The genes are TRBV7-8 and TRBJ2-3, with TRBD1 as a possible D gene (8 bases). There are 15 residues in the CDR3. CDR1 is SGHVS, CDR2 FQNEAQ, per germline. Deletions cut 4 bases from V and 5 bases from J, with 16 bases between.

This clonotype was seen only a few times. J is TRBJ2-1 and V is TRBV12-3 or TRBV12-4; perhaps TRBD2 as D (6 bases). This CDR3 spans 11 amino acids. Trimming took 5 bases from V and 12 from J, leaving 11 bases between them. Here the CDR3 DNA reads TGTGCCAGCAGTCGGGAGAGCGGGCAGTTCTTC. Translating it yields CASSRESGQFF.

This sequence joins TRBV6-4 and TRBJ2-2; the match to TRBD1 covers 9 bases. Germline values: CDR1 MRHNA, CDR2 SNTAGT. This CDR3 is built from 16 residues. The V and J ends lost 5 bases and 2 bases, in that order; junction bases with no gene match: 6. For the CDR3, the DNA is TGTGCCAGCAGTCCTCGGGACAGGGCCAACACCGGGGAGCTGTTTTTT. It translates to CASSPRDRANTGELFF.

The chain is built from TRBV6-4 and TRBJ2-5; 10 nucleotides match TRBD2. V gave up 6 bases and J gave up 5 bases; unmatched junction bases: 9. This CDR3 spans 15 amino acids. CDR1 is MRHNA, CDR2 SNTAGT, per germline. In nucleotides, the CDR3 is TGTGCCAGCAGGCTCCGGGCTAGCGGGGGTGAGACCCAGTACTTC. Protein product: CASRLRASGGETQYF.

On this clonotype: One base away lies a much larger clone, so this may be a sequencing read error. The chain carries TRBV12-3 or TRBV12-4 and TRBJ2-5; possibly TRBD1 for D (6 bases). CDR3 length: 15 residues. The CDR3 nucleotides are TGTGCCAGCAGTTTAAACAGGGAAGGCCAAGAGACCCGGTACTTC. Translated, it gives CASSLNREGQETRYF.

The J gene is TRBJ1-2, the V gene TRBV4-1; D unclear. This CDR3 spans 13 amino acids. The V and J ends lost 2 bases and 3 bases respectively, with 7 bases between them. Looked up from germline, CDR1 is MGHRA and CDR2 is YSYEKL. CDR3 region: CASSQSSHYGYTF. The CDR3 nucleotides are TGCGCCAGCAGCCAATCTTCCCACTATGGCTACACCTTC.

The chain has TRBV7-2 and TRBJ2-3; unclear D gene. This CDR3 is 15 amino acids long. The V gene lost 5 bases and the J gene lost 2 bases, with 14 bases spanning the gap. From germline, CDR1 is SGHTA and CDR2 FQGNSA. CDR3 amino acids: CASSHSTAYTDTQYF. Written as DNA, the CDR3 is TGTGCCAGCAGCCACTCAACGGCGTACACAGATACGCAGTATTTT.

Of note for this clonotype: The junction departs from germline at one end; a sequencing error may be responsible. The CDR3 spells CSVEQGAGNEQFF. The CDR3 region has the DNA TGTAGCGTTGAACAGGGGGCTGGAAATGAGCAGTTCTTC. This chain joins TRBV29-1 and TRBJ2-1; 9 bases are shared with TRBD1. The CDR3 has 13 residues. In germline, CDR1 is SQVTM, CDR2 ANQGSEA.

The J gene is TRBJ2-3, the V gene TRBV3-1; the match to TRBD2 covers 10 bases. The germline gives CDR1 LGHDT, CDR2 YNNKEL (reference sequence). Germline trimming cut 1 base from V and 5 bases from J; bases unmatched to any gene: 3. The CDR3 contains 15 residues. The CDR3 loop reads CASSQVLAGVDTQYF. CDR3 sequence (DNA): TGTGCCAGCAGCCAAGTGCTAGCGGGGGTAGATACGCAGTATTTT.

The gene calls are TRBV6-2 or TRBV6-3 and TRBJ1-1; TRBD1 matches 8 bases. Per the germline V gene, CDR1 is MNHEY and CDR2 is SVGEGT. The CDR3 is 16 amino acids. V lost 2 bases to trimming and J lost 0 bases; unmatched junction nucleotides: 5. The CDR3 loop is CASSYGLDRVNTEAFF. In DNA, the CDR3 is TGTGCCAGCAGTTACGGGCTGGACAGGGTGAACACTGAAGCTTTCTTT.

This clonotype was found many times. This rearrangement joins TRBV20-1 to TRBJ2-3, with D possibly TRBD2 on 6 matching bases. The CDR3 extends over 15 amino acids. Trimming removed 3 bases at V and 4 bases at J, with 17 bases between. CDR1 is DFQATT and CDR2 is SNEGSKA in the germline V gene (reference sequence). CDR3 sequence reads: CSASRPGGGADTQYF. The CDR3 DNA is TGCAGTGCTAGCCGTCCCGGGGGTGGTGCAGATACGCAGTATTTT.

Only a few counts were recorded for this clonotype. The chain recombines TRBV20-1 with TRBJ2-1; TRBD2 matches 7 bases. Germline trimming cut 5 bases from V and 4 bases from J; bases unmatched to any gene: 5. The CDR3 length is 13 residues. Germline V gives CDR1 DFQATT, CDR2 SNEGSKA (reference sequence). The CDR3 bases are TGCAGTGCTCTTGGGGGGGAATACAATGAGCAGTTCTTC. It translates to CSALGGEYNEQFF.

The chain joins TRBV3-1 to TRBJ2-3, with no clear D. Trimming removed 0 bases from V and 13 bases from J, with 17 bases in between. The CDR3 spans 14 residues. Per germline, CDR1 LGHDT and CDR2 YNNKEL (reference sequence). Written as DNA, the CDR3 is TGTGCCAGCAGCCAAGATAATCTGGGCCCCCTGGAGTATTTT. Protein sequence: CASSQDNLGPLEYF.

This clonotype was recorded many times. V and J are TRBV20-1 and TRBJ2-7; D possibly corresponds to TRBD1 (6 bases). The germline CDR1 and CDR2 sequences are DFQATT and SNEGSKA (reference sequence). The CDR3 loop spans 14 amino acids. V was cut by 5 bases and J by 0 bases, with 14 bases left in between. CDR3 in DNA: TGCAGTGCTCCACCGACAGGCCCCTCCTACGAGCAGTACTTC. Translating gives CSAPPTGPSYEQYF.

This clonotype was detected many times. V and J are TRBV7-8 and TRBJ2-3, with D unresolved. Germline loops: CDR1 SGHVS, CDR2 FQNEAQ. The CDR3 consists of 12 residues. V was trimmed by 3 bases and J by 6 bases, leaving 7 bases between them. CDR3 sequence (DNA): TGTGCCAGCAGCTTCTATGGGGATACGCAGTATTTT. Amino acid sequence: CASSFYGDTQYF.

The rearrangement uses TRBV9 and TRBJ2-1; perhaps TRBD1 as D (5 bases). The length of the CDR3 is 12 residues. V lost 7 bases and J lost 8, with 13 bases in between. Per germline, CDR1 SGDLS and CDR2 YYNGEE. The CDR3 sequence is CASSNSRDEQFF. Written as DNA, the CDR3 is TGTGCCAGCTCCAATTCCAGGGATGAGCAGTTCTTC. Complete variable domain (other parts from reference TRBV9 and TRBJ2-1): DSGVTQTPKHLITATGQRVTLRCSPRSGDLSVYWYQQSLDQGLQFLIQYYNGEERAKGNILERFSAQQFPDLHSELNLSSLELGDSALYFCASSNSRDEQFFGPGTRLTVL.

This clonotype turned up a few times. The CDR3 region is CASSIATDGPGQYF. Written as DNA, the CDR3 is TGTGCCAGTAGTATAGCGACAGACGGCCCGGGCCAGTACTTC. The chain is built from TRBV19 and TRBJ2-5, with a tentative D call TRBD1 (5 bases). Trimming took off 1 base at V and 10 bases at J, with 16 bases between the two ends. Germline-derived CDR1 and CDR2 are LNHDA and SQIVND (reference sequence). The CDR3 has 14 amino acids.

This chain uses TRBV5-6 with TRBJ1-2; D gene ambiguous. With 4 bases removed from V and 2 bases from J, the gap between germline ends came to 9 bases. From germline, CDR1 is SGHDT and CDR2 YYEEEE. The CDR3 has 13 amino acids. The CDR3 DNA reads TGTGCCAGCAGCCCGTCTCAGAACTATGGCTACACCTTC. As protein: CASSPSQNYGYTF.

The V call is TRBV29-1, the J call TRBJ2-1; D might be TRBD2 (5 bases). Trimming shortened V by 4 bases and J by 8 bases, and 24 bases separated the two germline ends. Germline-derived CDR1 and CDR2 are SQVTM and ANQGSEA. This CDR3 spans 16 amino acids. This chain's CDR3 is CSVVEAQMGEEDEQFF. The DNA for the CDR3 is TGCAGCGTTGTAGAGGCTCAAATGGGCGAGGAGGATGAGCAGTTCTTC.

The chain uses TRBV5-4 and TRBJ2-7; D remains unclear. The germline CDR1 and CDR2 sequences are SGHNT and YYREEE (reference sequence). The CDR3 runs 13 residues. Trimming removed 0 bases from V and 3 bases from J, with 7 bases in between. The CDR3 coding sequence is TGTGCCAGCAGCTTGGCGGCTAACTACGAGCAGTACTTC. This translates into CASSLAANYEQYF.

The chain couples TRBV6-5 to TRBJ1-4, with D hard to call. The V gene's germline CDR1 is MNHEY and CDR2 SVGAGI. Deletions cut 2 bases from V and 5 bases from J, with 6 bases between. This CDR3 comprises 13 residues. The CDR3 DNA reads TGTGCCAGCAGTTACGGCGGGAATGAAAAACTGTTTTTT. Its translation is CASSYGGNEKLFF.